The 20 T cell receptor beta chains given below trace back to one sample, sequenced in a study of long-term antiretroviral therapy in people with HIV. Sequencing relied on immunoSEQ assay v3.0, run at survey level. TCRdb keeps only in-frame clones here, not all; method: immunoSEQ multiplex PCR. This table holds about 27,000 clones, more than 80% found once. The starting material was unsorted PBMCs, obtained 3 years after starting antiretroviral therapy. Receptors were obtained from a man aged 35 to 55 with HIV.

The chain has TRBV18 and TRBJ2-4, with a tentative D call TRBD1 (6 bases). CDR3 length: 13 residues. Per the germline V gene, CDR1 is KGHSH and CDR2 is LQKENI. Trimming took 6 bases from V and 6 from J, leaving 12 bases between them. The CDR3 reads CASSPGQANIQYF. In DNA form, the CDR3 reads TGTGCCAGCTCCCCGGGACAAGCAAACATTCAGTACTTC.

This clone was seen a few times. This is likely a read error, given that the CDR3 carries no conserved phenylalanine or tryptophan at its end. It is unclear where the CDR3 begins or ends on the DNA, so no DNA is shown, and the CDR3 is as TCRdb lists it. The V and J genes are TRBV6-1 and TRBJ2-3; the table calls TRBD2, which could not be checked here. Germline CDR1 is MNHNS and CDR2 is SASEGT. The CDR3 is 12 amino acids long, termini counted. The CDR3 sequence: CASRMGSGGATV.

This clone was detected a few times. The chain recombines TRBV7-9 with TRBJ1-2; 7 bases agree with TRBD1. Germline V gives CDR1 SEHNR, CDR2 FQNEAQ (reference sequence). With V trimmed by 5 bases and J by 4 bases, 4 bases remained unmatched. The CDR3 runs 13 residues. The CDR3 nucleotides are TGTGCCAGCAGCCTGGGACAGAGCTATGGCTACACCTTC. Translation gives CASSLGQSYGYTF.

The J gene is TRBJ1-2, the V gene TRBV6-4; D ambiguous. Germline CDR1 reads MRHNA; CDR2 reads SNTAGT. The length of the CDR3 is 13 residues. V lost 3 bases, J lost 4 bases, and 9 bases lay in between. This CDR3 is CASSEAGGYGYTF. The CDR3 DNA follows: TGTGCCAGCAGTGAGGCGGGCGGCTATGGCTACACCTTC.

This clone was observed once. One junction end does not reproduce the germline sequence, and a read error may be involved. The chain uses TRBV6-5 and TRBJ1-4; TRBD1 agrees at 8 bases. Germline V CDR1 and CDR2: MNHEY, SVGAGI. This CDR3 spans 13 amino acids. CDR3 DNA sequence: TGTGCCAGCAGCCTAATAGGACAGGGTACCTGGGTTTTT. It is translated as CASSLIGQGTWVF.

This clone turned up a few times. The V call is TRBV29-1, the J call TRBJ2-2; maybe TRBD2 (5 bases). This CDR3 contains 13 residues. The V gene lost 6 bases and the J gene lost 5 bases, with 13 bases spanning the gap. Germline values: CDR1 SQVTM, CDR2 ANQGSEA. CDR3 sequence: CSVTARDTGELFF. Here the CDR3 DNA reads TGCAGCGTCACGGCGAGGGATACCGGGGAGCTGTTTTTT.

This chain connects TRBV18 to TRBJ2-1, with D uncertain. This CDR3 spans 13 amino acids. V was trimmed by 8 bases and J by 0 bases, leaving 8 bases between them. Germline-derived CDR1 and CDR2 are KGHSH and LQKENI. The CDR3 sequence is CASQESSYNEQFF. Written as DNA, the CDR3 is TGTGCCAGCCAGGAGAGCTCCTACAATGAGCAGTTCTTC.

As regards this clone: A read error may account for a junction end that differs from germline. This rearrangement joins TRBV5-5 to TRBJ2-4; TRBD2 matches 11 bases. This CDR3 has 18 residues. Germline lookup yields CDR1 SGHKS and CDR2 YYEKEE (reference sequence). The CDR3 DNA reads TGTGCCAGCAGCAGAGAGGTAGCGGGAGGGCTAGCGGGAAACACTCAGTACTTC. It yields the protein CASSREVAGGLAGNTQYF.

The table lists this clone with a count of one. This chain uses TRBV7-9 with TRBJ1-2; D unresolved. The germline CDR1 and CDR2 sequences are SEHNR and FQNEAQ (reference sequence). CDR3 length: 11 residues. Between the trimmed V and J ends, which lost 3 bases and 4 bases, there was a span of 3 bases. CDR3 bases: TGTGCCAGCAGCTTGAGCTATGGCTACACCTTC. Its protein is CASSLSYGYTF.

The chain employs TRBV19 and TRBJ1-4; D unclear. This CDR3 contains 15 residues. The V gene lost 7 bases and the J gene lost 1 base, with 13 bases spanning the gap. CDR1 LNHDA and CDR2 SQIVND come from the germline V gene (reference sequence). This CDR3 reads CASTRGGKTNEKLFF. The CDR3 bases are TGTGCCAGTACCCGAGGCGGTAAAACTAATGAAAAACTGTTTTTT.

The chain recombines TRBV7-9 with TRBJ2-3, with D perhaps matching TRBD2 (6 bases). This CDR3 spans 17 amino acids. V lost 5 bases and J 4 bases, leaving 22 bases between the germline ends. Germline CDR1 and CDR2: SEHNR and FQNEAQ (reference sequence). The CDR3 loop is CASSALVGGNRPDTQYF. CDR3 DNA: TGTGCCAGCAGCGCGCTGGTGGGCGGGAATAGGCCAGATACGCAGTATTTT.

The chain combines TRBV9 with TRBJ2-2, with no clear D. The V end lost 0 bases, the J end lost 1 base, and 10 bases lay between the germline ends. CDR3 size: 16 residues. The germline V gene has CDR1 SGDLS and CDR2 YYNGEE. The CDR3 coding sequence is TGTGCCAGCAGCGTAGGTCTTAGAGGGAACACCGGGGAGCTGTTTTTT. Translating gives CASSVGLRGNTGELFF.

The chain uses TRBV7-9 and TRBJ2-1; 8 nucleotides align to TRBD2. V was clipped by 4 bases and J by 6 bases; unmatched bases: 5. Per the germline V gene, CDR1 is SEHNR and CDR2 is FQNEAQ (reference sequence). The CDR3 runs to 14 residues. CDR3 in DNA: TGTGCCAGCAGCTCACCGGGGGGGGGCAATGAGCAGTTCTTC. The encoded protein is CASSSPGGGNEQFF.

The chain uses TRBV9 and TRBJ2-2; 8 positions match TRBD2. V trimming: 4 bases; J trimming: 4 bases; junction bases outside the gene matches: 15. Germline CDR1 is SGDLS and CDR2 is YYNGEE. The CDR3 is 18 amino acids. The CDR3 sequence: CASSPGGGWEFGTGELFF. The CDR3, as DNA: TGTGCCAGCAGCCCGGGGGGGGGCTGGGAGTTTGGCACCGGGGAGCTGTTTTTT.

The chain is built from TRBV2 and TRBJ2-7; 9 bases match TRBD1. V shed 7 bases, J shed 5 bases, and the junction held 9 bases outside the gene matches. The CDR3 is made up of 14 amino acids. CDR1 is SNHLY, CDR2 FYNNEI, per germline. For the CDR3, the DNA is TGTGCCAGCATTACCGGGACAGGGTACGACGAGCAGTACTTC. Translated: CASITGTGYDEQYF.

The chain employs TRBV9 and TRBJ2-3; 9 bases align to TRBD2. V trimming: 7 bases; J trimming: 0 bases; junction bases outside the gene matches: 9. The length of the CDR3 is 16 residues. The germline CDR1 and CDR2 sequences are SGDLS and YYNGEE. CDR3 protein: CASGPKRGASTDTQYF. DNA for the CDR3: TGTGCCAGCGGACCCAAGCGGGGGGCTAGCACAGATACGCAGTATTTT.

The chain recombines TRBV7-9 with TRBJ2-7, with a possible D match to TRBD1 (5 bases). The CDR3 is made up of 15 amino acids. Germline CDR1 SEHNR, CDR2 FQNEAQ (reference sequence). V dropped 2 bases and J dropped 4 bases, with 15 bases sitting between them. CDR3 in DNA: TGTGCCAGCAGCTTAAGGCAGGGTGTGGAGTACGAGCAGTACTTC. Encoded protein: CASSLRQGVEYEQYF.

V gene TRBV14 combines with J gene TRBJ2-7; TRBD1 agrees at 7 bases. V was pared by 4 bases and J by 1 base, with 10 bases of the junction left unmatched. The V gene's germline CDR1 is SGHDN and CDR2 FVKESK. The CDR3 runs 16 residues. This CDR3 reads CASSRGRGQRSYEQYF. The CDR3 DNA is TGTGCCAGCAGCCGGGGACGGGGACAGCGATCCTACGAGCAGTACTTC. The complete variable domain, with remaining parts taken from reference TRBV14 and TRBJ2-7, reads EAGVTQFPSHSVIEKGQTVTLRCDPISGHDNLYWYRRVMGKEIKFLLHFVKESKQDESGMPNNRFLAERTGGTYSTLKVQPAELEDSGVYFCASSRGRGQRSYEQYFGPGTRLTVT.

The V and J genes are TRBV6-6 and TRBJ2-2, with D hard to call. The V end lost 4 bases, the J end lost 7 bases, and 13 bases lay between the germline ends. CDR1 MNHNY and CDR2 SVGAGI come from the germline V gene (reference sequence). This CDR3 has 14 residues. The CDR3 protein is CASSSYMISGELFF. Here the CDR3 DNA reads TGTGCCAGCAGTTCCTACATGATTAGCGGGGAGCTGTTTTTT.

The chain couples TRBV10-3 to TRBJ1-5; D remains unclear. Germline V CDR1 and CDR2: ENHRY, SYGVKD. V shed 3 bases and J shed 0 bases, with 9 bases lying between them. This CDR3 region has 15 residues. The CDR3 DNA is TGTGCCATCAGTGATTCGGCACCTAGCAATCAGCCCCAGCATTTT. Protein: CAISDSAPSNQPQHF.